The 6 T cell receptor beta chains given below trace back to one sample, sequenced in a study of PD-1 blockade in mismatch repair-deficient tumors. The method was immunoSEQ multiplex PCR; TCRdb's version includes in-frame clones alone and lacks a portion of them. The sample shows some 120,000 clones, roughly 86% of them seen only once. Sample: peripheral blood, taken approximately 73 weeks after starting pembrolizumab. The origin of the receptors is an adult with mismatch repair-deficient cancer.

The chain has TRBV19 and TRBJ2-7, with D perhaps matching TRBD1 or TRBD2 (5 bases each). V was shortened by 6 bases and J by 0 bases, with 15 bases between the two germline ends. The CDR3 is made up of 15 amino acids. CDR1 is LNHDA, CDR2 SQIVND, per germline (reference sequence). The CDR3: CASSPALGTSYEQYF. DNA for the CDR3: TGTGCCAGTAGCCCAGCCTTGGGGACCTCCTACGAGCAGTACTTC.

The chain links TRBV4-3 to TRBJ2-3, with D maybe TRBD2 (5 bases). This CDR3 is 17 amino acids long. Trimming left V 0 bases short and J 4 bases short, with 17 bases between. Germline assignment: CDR1 LGHNA and CDR2 YSLEER. The CDR3 protein is CASSQDRVLRGPDTQYF. In DNA form, the CDR3 reads TGCGCCAGCAGCCAAGATCGGGTTCTGAGAGGGCCAGATACGCAGTATTTT.

In DNA form, the CDR3 reads TGCGCCAGCAGCCAAGAGGGCGGGGGGGAGCCCCAGCATTTT. The encoded protein is CASSQEGGGEPQHF. The rearrangement links TRBV4-1 to TRBJ1-5, with D perhaps TRBD1 (5 bases). The CDR3 has 14 amino acids. Germline values: CDR1 MGHRA, CDR2 YSYEKL. V lost 0 bases to trimming and J lost 8 bases, with 11 bases between them.

The rearrangement uses TRBV11-2 and TRBJ1-1; 9 bases align to TRBD1. The CDR3 extends over 14 amino acids. Germline CDR1 SGHAT, CDR2 FQNNGV. J was trimmed by 5 bases and V by 5 bases; bases with no gene match: 6. The CDR3: CASSEGQGGTEAFF. In nucleotides, the CDR3 is TGTGCCAGCAGCGAGGGACAGGGTGGAACTGAAGCTTTCTTT.

This rearrangement joins TRBV27 to TRBJ2-7, with D perhaps TRBD1 (5 bases). Trimming took off 2 bases at V and 5 bases at J, with 16 bases between the two ends. Germline-derived CDR1 and CDR2 are MNHEY and SMNVEV (reference sequence). The CDR3 is made up of 15 amino acids. The CDR3 DNA follows: TGTGCCAGCAGTTTAAGGTATAGGGGTTTCCACGAGCAGTACTTC. Encoded protein: CASSLRYRGFHEQYF.

The V call is TRBV2, the J call TRBJ2-5, with 15 bases aligning to TRBD2. Germline V CDR1 and CDR2: SNHLY, FYNNEI. This CDR3 spans 19 amino acids. The ends lost 1 base at V and 5 bases at J; junction bases unmatched: 11. Here the CDR3 reads CASSEGGGGLAGGRETQYF. CDR3 sequence (DNA): TGTGCCAGCAGTGAAGGAGGTGGGGGACTAGCGGGAGGAAGGGAGACCCAGTACTTC.